The source of this T cell receptor beta chain is a study of breast tumors, draining lymph nodes, adjacent tissues. General study findings and limits: Tumor T cell lymph node origin was a supported hypothesis, not proven. Tumor and nontumor repertoires were significantly more similar in luminal-like than in basal-like breast cancer. The data were judged consistent with most tumor T cells coming from lymph node and expanding in tumor.

Samples came from axillary lymph nodes draining the breast cancer. TCRdb reprocessed the multiplex PCR reads with MiXCR, giving one entry per CDR3 protein. The table has over 250,000 distinct CDR3 sequences, about 33% seen once. This clonotype was detected a few times. What it recognizes is unknown. Sequencing was done on a sample of axillary lymph node tissue. The receptor was isolated from a female donor with breast cancer. Some clones in this sample may be carry-over from other donors' samples.

This chain's CDR3 is CAWSGQGDQPQHF. The DNA of the CDR3 is TGTGCCTGGAGTGGACAGGGCGATCAGCCCCAGCATTTT. The chain joins TRBV30 to TRBJ1-5; 7 bases map to TRBD1. The trim removed 1 base at V and 5 bases at J, leaving 2 bases unmatched. CDR1 and CDR2 from the germline V gene are GTSNPN and SVGIG (reference sequence). The CDR3 length is 13 residues.